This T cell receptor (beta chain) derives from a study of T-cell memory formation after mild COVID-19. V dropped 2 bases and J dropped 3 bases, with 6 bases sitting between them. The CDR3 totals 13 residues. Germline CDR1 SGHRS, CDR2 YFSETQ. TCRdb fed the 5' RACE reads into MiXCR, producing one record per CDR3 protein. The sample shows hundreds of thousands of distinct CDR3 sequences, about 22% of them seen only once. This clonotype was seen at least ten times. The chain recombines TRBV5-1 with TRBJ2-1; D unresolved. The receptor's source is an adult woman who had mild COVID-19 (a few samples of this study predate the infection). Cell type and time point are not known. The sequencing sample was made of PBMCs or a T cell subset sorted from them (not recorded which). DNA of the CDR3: TGCGCCAGCAGCTTCGGTGTCTACAATGAGCAGTTCTTC. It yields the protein CASSFGVYNEQFF.